These T cell receptor beta chains were read from a single sample in a study of early T cells in non-severe SARS-CoV-2 infection. TCRdb fed the 5' RACE reads into MiXCR, producing one record per CDR3 protein. The table records tens of thousands of distinct CDR3 sequences, about 12% of them present only once. Sequencing used whole blood, obtained at baseline. These receptors were obtained from an adult who was a healthcare worker with PCR-confirmed SARS-CoV-2 infection or an uninfected control (not recorded which). The donor label of this sample is uncertain. Each CDR3 is given with its conserved first and last residue. A D gene is named only where the DNA matches it firmly. Clone size is given for some rows only: seen once, a few or many times, or a class if the clone is expanded.

v_gene: TRBV29-1; d_gene: NA; j_gene: TRBJ2-5; abundance: many; CDR3aa: CSVAVFYQETQYF; CDR3nt: TGCAGCGTTGCGGTCTTTTACCAAGAGACCCAGTACTTC
v_gene: TRBV7-6; d_gene: NA; j_gene: TRBJ1-4; abundance: NA; CDR3aa: CASSSRPYGEKLFF; CDR3nt: TGTGCCAGCAGCTCCCGGCCGTACGGGGAAAAACTGTTTTTT
v_gene: TRBV7-2; d_gene: NA; j_gene: TRBJ2-3; abundance: NA; CDR3aa: CASSSRTQSADTQYF; CDR3nt: TGTGCCAGCAGCTCTCGGACTCAGTCGGCAGATACGCAGTATTTT
v_gene: TRBV27; d_gene: NA; j_gene: TRBJ2-1; abundance: many; CDR3aa: CASSFFLHNEQFF; CDR3nt: TGTGCCAGCAGTTTTTTTCTTCACAATGAGCAGTTCTTC
v_gene: TRBV3-1; d_gene: NA; j_gene: TRBJ1-1; abundance: NA; CDR3aa: CASSRLGYAEAFF; CDR3nt: TGTGCCAGCAGCCGACTGGGCTACGCTGAAGCTTTCTTT
v_gene: TRBV6-2/TRBV6-3; d_gene: NA; j_gene: TRBJ2-6; abundance: many; CDR3aa: CASGRSSGANVLTF; CDR3nt: TGTGCCAGCGGACGTAGCTCTGGGGCCAACGTCCTGACTTTC
v_gene: TRBV11-2; d_gene: NA; j_gene: TRBJ2-4; abundance: few; CDR3aa: CASRRDEPKNIQYF; CDR3nt: TGTGCCAGCAGACGGGACGAACCCAAAAACATTCAGTACTTC
v_gene: TRBV4-1; d_gene: NA; j_gene: TRBJ2-1; abundance: many; CDR3aa: CASSTPKSLKPKGNEQFF; CDR3nt: TGCGCCAGCAGCACCCCAAAAAGTTTGAAACCCAAGGGCAATGAGCAGTTCTTC
v_gene: TRBV6-2/TRBV6-3; d_gene: NA; j_gene: TRBJ1-1; abundance: NA; CDR3aa: CASSERGTEAFF; CDR3nt: TGTGCCAGCAGTGAGAGGGGCACTGAAGCTTTCTTT
v_gene: TRBV20-1; d_gene: NA; j_gene: TRBJ2-6; abundance: NA; CDR3aa: CSALVWGANVLTF; CDR3nt: TGCAGTGCCCTTGTATGGGGGGCCAACGTCCTGACTTTC
v_gene: TRBV18; d_gene: TRBD2; j_gene: TRBJ2-1; abundance: NA; CDR3aa: CTSSESSGRRNEQFF; CDR3nt: TGTACCAGCTCCGAATCTAGCGGGAGGCGAAATGAGCAGTTCTTC
v_gene: TRBV5-1; d_gene: TRBD2; j_gene: TRBJ2-7; abundance: NA; CDR3aa: CTIIRDYSNEQYF; CDR3nt: TGCACCATCATCCGGGACTACTCCAACGAGCAGTACTTC
v_gene: TRBV27; d_gene: NA; j_gene: TRBJ2-7; abundance: many; CDR3aa: CASSYSGTPNSYEQYF; CDR3nt: TGTGCCAGCAGTTATTCCGGGACACCCAACTCCTACGAGCAGTACTTC
v_gene: TRBV11-3; d_gene: NA; j_gene: TRBJ2-5; abundance: few; CDR3aa: CASSLDQAGTQYF; CDR3nt: TGTGCCAGCAGCTTAGATCAGGCCGGGACCCAGTACTTC
v_gene: TRBV20-1; d_gene: NA; j_gene: TRBJ2-3; abundance: many; CDR3aa: CSARGREWGTQYF; CDR3nt: TGCAGTGCTAGGGGCAGGGAATGGGGTACGCAGTATTTT
v_gene: TRBV12-3/TRBV12-4; d_gene: NA; j_gene: TRBJ2-6; abundance: medium-sized; CDR3aa: CASSPTGANVLTF; CDR3nt: TGTGCCAGCAGTCCCACCGGGGCCAACGTCCTGACTTTC
v_gene: TRBV20-1; d_gene: NA; j_gene: TRBJ2-7; abundance: many; CDR3aa: CSASTPGLDEQYF; CDR3nt: TGCAGTGCTTCCACTCCGGGGCTGGACGAGCAGTACTTC
v_gene: TRBV5-1; d_gene: NA; j_gene: TRBJ2-1; abundance: NA; CDR3aa: CASSLGQSYNEQFF; CDR3nt: TGCGCCAGCAGCTTGGGACAGAGCTACAATGAGCAGTTCTTC
v_gene: TRBV2; d_gene: NA; j_gene: TRBJ2-3; abundance: many; CDR3aa: CASAEGLSSDTQYF; CDR3nt: TGTGCCAGCGCAGAGGGACTTTCGTCAGATACGCAGTATTTT
v_gene: TRBV7-3; d_gene: TRBD1; j_gene: TRBJ2-7; abundance: NA; CDR3aa: CASSLGTGGEQYF; CDR3nt: TGTGCCAGCAGCTTAGGTACAGGGGGCGAGCAGTACTTC
v_gene: TRBV29-1; d_gene: NA; j_gene: TRBJ1-2; abundance: once; CDR3aa: CSVVVPPDSYTF; CDR3nt: TGCAGCGTTGTGGTCCCGCCGGACAGCTACACCTTC
v_gene: TRBV30; d_gene: NA; j_gene: TRBJ2-7; abundance: few; CDR3aa: CAWGSTGSLTYEQYF; CDR3nt: TGTGCCTGGGGCAGTACGGGATCGCTTACCTACGAGCAGTACTTC
v_gene: TRBV7-8; d_gene: NA; j_gene: TRBJ1-3; abundance: NA; CDR3aa: CASRPASGNTIYF; CDR3nt: TGTGCCAGCAGACCGGCCTCTGGAAACACCATATATTTT
v_gene: TRBV11-2; d_gene: NA; j_gene: TRBJ1-1; abundance: few; CDR3aa: CASSLGGRLTEAFF; CDR3nt: TGTGCCAGCAGCTTAGGGGGGCGCCTCACTGAAGCTTTCTTT
v_gene: TRBV10-1; d_gene: NA; j_gene: TRBJ2-1; abundance: NA; CDR3aa: CASSETYNEQFF; CDR3nt: TGCGCCAGCTCTGAAACCTACAATGAGCAGTTCTTC
v_gene: TRBV4-2; d_gene: TRBD2; j_gene: TRBJ2-3; abundance: few; CDR3aa: CASSQDGGPLFPEGGTDTQYF; CDR3nt: TGTGCCAGCAGCCAAGATGGAGGACCCCTATTCCCAGAGGGAGGGACAGATACGCAGTATTTT
v_gene: TRBV5-5; d_gene: NA; j_gene: TRBJ2-1; abundance: few; CDR3aa: CASSRRTVIFINEQFF; CDR3nt: TGTGCCAGCAGCCGGAGGACAGTCATTTTCATCAATGAGCAGTTCTTC
v_gene: TRBV7-2; d_gene: TRBD2; j_gene: TRBJ2-7; abundance: medium-sized; CDR3aa: CASSLNGGSGFWEQYF; CDR3nt: TGTGCCAGCAGCTTAAACGGTGGTAGCGGGTTCTGGGAGCAGTACTTC